This T cell receptor beta chain was sequenced during a study of CXCR3-negative and CXCR3-positive naive CD8 T cells. Regarding the study as a whole: A higher hydrophobicity marked the TRB CDR3s of CXCR3-positive naive cells versus CXCR3-negative naive cells.

Germline CDR1 reads SNHLY; CDR2 reads FYNNEI. The CDR3 runs to 12 residues. The libraries of TRB cDNA were constructed through 5' RACE using UMI labels. One entry per CDR3 protein, without DNA, is what TCRdb gives after re-calling the 5' RACE reads. The sample features approximately 88,000 distinct CDR3 sequences, with almost 0.55% in its top ten. For this clonotype: Its antigen is still unknown.

The clonotype was recovered from a human donor in good health. Some clones in this sample may be carry-over from other donors' samples. The chain uses TRBV2 and TRBJ2-1. What was sequenced was naive CXCR3+ CD8+ T cells from blood. Subset denoted: CD45RO-CCR7+CD27+CD95- naive CD8+ T cells expressing CXCR3 (TNR3+). The CDR3 is CASSGENNEQFF.